Below are 5 T cell receptor beta chains sequenced from a single sample in a study of monozygotic twins with inflammatory bowel disease (dated by TCRdb to between 2018 and 2021). Receptors were amplified or captured by 5' RACE. Reads for this sample came from an Illumina HiSeq 2500. Through TCRdb reprocessing, the reads give one entry per CDR3 protein sequence; DNA is omitted. The sample's own table lists 300,000 to 450,000 distinct CDR3 sequences. Clones ranked in the top ten supply around 2.6% of the sample. Sequenced sample: blood. Receptor source: a human donor with ulcerative colitis or Crohn's disease, or a healthy co-twin of an affected twin (not recorded which).

This chain connects TRBV4-1 to TRBJ2-7. CDR3 length: 15 amino acids. The germline V gene encodes CDR1 MGHRA and CDR2 YSYEKL. The chain's CDR3 is CASSQVSGFPYEQYF.

V and J are TRBV5-1 and TRBJ2-1; TCRdb outputs TRBD1, but without DNA this stays unchecked. The germline V gene encodes CDR1 SGHRS and CDR2 YFSETQ. The CDR3 has 22 amino acids. This chain's CDR3 is CASRQSYPVRTGGVVSYNEQFF.

The rearrangement uses TRBV11-3 and TRBJ2-7; TCRdb selects TRBD2, and the lack of DNA leaves this call unchecked. CDR3 length equals 12 residues. The V gene's germline CDR1 is SGHNT and CDR2 YENEEA. The chain's CDR3 is CATRGPDYEQYF. Full variable domain (remainder filled in from reference TRBV11-3 and TRBJ2-7): EAGVVQSPRYKIIEKKQPVAFWCNPISGHNTLYWYLQNLGQGPELLIRYENEEAVDDSQLPKDRFSAERLKGVDSTLKIQPAELGDSAVYLCATRGPDYEQYFGPGTRLTVT.

The rearrangement links TRBV5-6 to TRBJ1-6; the D call of TRBD1 rests on TCRdb alone, since no DNA is present to check it. This CDR3 contains 16 residues. The germline V gene has CDR1 SGHDT and CDR2 YYEEEE. CDR3 residues: CASSLNAGITDSPLHF.

The chain carries TRBV5-1 and TRBJ2-1; TCRdb calls TRBD2, which cannot be checked without DNA. Germline V lookup: CDR1 SGHRS, CDR2 YFSETQ. This CDR3 has 15 amino acids. CDR3 protein: CASSRGLADNNEQFF.